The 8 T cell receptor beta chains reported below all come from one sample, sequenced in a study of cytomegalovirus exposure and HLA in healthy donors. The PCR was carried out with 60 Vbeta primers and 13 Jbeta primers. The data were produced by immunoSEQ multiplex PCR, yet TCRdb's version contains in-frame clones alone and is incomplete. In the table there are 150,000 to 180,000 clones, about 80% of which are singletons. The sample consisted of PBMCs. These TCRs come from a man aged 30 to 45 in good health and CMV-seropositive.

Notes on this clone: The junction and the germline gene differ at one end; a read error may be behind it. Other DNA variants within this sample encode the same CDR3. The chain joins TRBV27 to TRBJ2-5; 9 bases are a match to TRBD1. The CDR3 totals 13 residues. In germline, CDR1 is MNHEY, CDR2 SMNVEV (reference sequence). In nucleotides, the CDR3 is TGTGCTAGCAGCCGGGACAGGGAAGAGACCCAGTACTTC. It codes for CASSRDREETQYF.

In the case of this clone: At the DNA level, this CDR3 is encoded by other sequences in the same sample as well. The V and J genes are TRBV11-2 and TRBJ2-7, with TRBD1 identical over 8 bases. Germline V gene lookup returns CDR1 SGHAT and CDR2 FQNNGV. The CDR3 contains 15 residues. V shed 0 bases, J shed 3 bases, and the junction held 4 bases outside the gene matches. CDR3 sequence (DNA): TGTGCCAGCAGCTTAGAATTTGGACAGGGCTACGAGCAGTACTTC. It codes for CASSLEFGQGYEQYF.

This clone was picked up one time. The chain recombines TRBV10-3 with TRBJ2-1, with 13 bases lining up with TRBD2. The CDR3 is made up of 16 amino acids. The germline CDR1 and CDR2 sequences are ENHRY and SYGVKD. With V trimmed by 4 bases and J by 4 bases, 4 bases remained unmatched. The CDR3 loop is CAISVGLAGEYNEQFF. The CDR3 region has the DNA TGTGCCATCAGTGTCGGACTAGCGGGAGAGTACAATGAGCAGTTCTTC.

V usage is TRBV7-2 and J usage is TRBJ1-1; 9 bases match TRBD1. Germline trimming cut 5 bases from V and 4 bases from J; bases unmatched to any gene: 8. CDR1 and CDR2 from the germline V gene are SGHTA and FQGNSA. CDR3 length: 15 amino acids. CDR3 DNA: TGTGCCAGCAGCCCAGGGACAGGGCCAGGCACTGAAGCTTTCTTT. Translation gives CASSPGTGPGTEAFF.

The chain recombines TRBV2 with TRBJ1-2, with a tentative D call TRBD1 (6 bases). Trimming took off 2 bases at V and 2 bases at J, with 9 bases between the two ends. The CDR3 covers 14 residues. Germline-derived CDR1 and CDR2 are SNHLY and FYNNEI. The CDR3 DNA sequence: TGTGCCAGCAGTGAAATTACAGGGAACTATGGCTACACCTTC. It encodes CASSEITGNYGYTF.

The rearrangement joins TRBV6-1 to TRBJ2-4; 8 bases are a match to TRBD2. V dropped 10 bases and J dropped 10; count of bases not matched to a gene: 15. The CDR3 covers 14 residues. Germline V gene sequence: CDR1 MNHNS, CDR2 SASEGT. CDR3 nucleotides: TGTGCCATCGCCCCGGGAGGGGTAATTCGTATTCAGTACTTC. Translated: CAIAPGGVIRIQYF.

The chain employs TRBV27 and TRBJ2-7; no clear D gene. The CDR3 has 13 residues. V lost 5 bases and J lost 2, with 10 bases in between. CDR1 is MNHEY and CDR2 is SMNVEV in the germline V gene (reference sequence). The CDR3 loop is CASSPLPAYEQYF. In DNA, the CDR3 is TGTGCCAGCAGTCCACTCCCTGCCTACGAGCAGTACTTC.

Here the CDR3 reads CASSLGDSFYEQYF. Here the CDR3 DNA reads TGTGCCAGCAGCTTAGGGGACAGCTTCTACGAGCAGTACTTC. The V call is TRBV11-2, the J call TRBJ2-7; 7 bases are a match to TRBD1. Germline values: CDR1 SGHAT, CDR2 FQNNGV. V was pared by 1 base and J by 3 bases, with 3 bases of the junction left unmatched. The CDR3 covers 14 residues.